This record looks at one T cell receptor (beta chain) sequence and its context. This entry is derived from a study of blood T cell repertoires in COVID-19. Study as a whole: Material from acute and convalescent COVID-19 was sourced from the United States, Italy and Spain. In each case, the material was cDNA or gDNA derived from T cells, B-cell-depleted T cells, or PBMCs.

The V gene's germline CDR1 is MNHEY and CDR2 SVGAGI. The length of the CDR3 is 14 residues. Trimming at V came to 4 bases and at J to 5 bases, leaving 7 bases not matched to a gene. The assay was immunoSEQ multiplex PCR, and TCRdb's table has in-frame clones only and misses some. The profile covers about 270,000 clones, with 85% to 90% appearing a single time and 1.9% taken by the ten largest. Cohort assignment relied on participant-reported clinical history. This TCR derives from a woman aged 60-75 years who had recovered from COVID-19. The chain has TRBV6-5 and TRBJ1-2; 7 bases agree with TRBD1. Sequenced material: PBMCs or T cells enriched from blood (not recorded which). CDR3 region: CASSSYGTEYGYTF. Here the CDR3 DNA reads TGTGCCAGCAGTTCGTACGGGACAGAATATGGCTACACCTTC.